The T cell receptor (beta chain) described here comes from a study of T cell repertoires and HLA-DP antigens (dated by TCRdb to the late 2010s). Regarding the research as a whole: An in vitro model of CD4+ T cell alloreactivity against allogeneic HLA-DP presented by transduced HeLa cells was used in the study. The two alloantigens modelled structurally similar versus dissimilar alloantigens, differing from self at one and about 11 peptide-binding groove amino acids, respectively. Of the three donors, two were male and one was female, with ages ranging from the 18-to-29 band to the 60-to-69 band. The average DNA input was roughly 220 ng for sorted CD137+CD4+ samples versus roughly 1,100 ng for pre-culture CD4+ samples. The full study reports these points: Separate analysis of naive and memory CD4+ repertoires was not performed. Sorted CD137+ cells showed similar clonality against both alloantigens, at around 0.39, which was much higher than the approximately 0.04 seen in pre-culture samples. The study was limited by having only three donors, by relying on a non-physiological HeLa antigen-presenting system, and by using total CD4+ responder cells. Clones undetected before culture had an average cumulative frequency of about 34% against one allele and 50.6% against the other.

Untouched CD4+ T cells were isolated from Ficoll-separated PBMC by magnetic bead negative selection, reaching an average purity of roughly 98%. Magnetic beads were used to isolate untouched CD4+ T cells from Ficoll-separated PBMC, giving approximately 98% purity with negligible CD8+ contamination. Peripheral blood mononuclear cells came from the buffy coats of a few healthy blood donors. CMV seronegative status was shared by all three donors. The DNeasy Blood & Tissue Kit was used to extract genomic DNA. Genomic DNA from sorted CD137+CD4+ cells and from pre-culture CD4+ baseline samples of each subject was subjected to TCRB sequencing. The junction shows trimming of 11 bases on V and 5 bases on J, and the gene matches do not reach 19 bases of it. For CDR1 and CDR2, the germline V gene lists ENHRY and SYGVKD. Inclusive of the bounding cysteine and phenylalanine, the CDR3 is 17 residues long. CDR3 DNA is the only sequence kept; it has 51 bases, read in frame from the first base.

With respect to this clone: Its binding antigen is unknown. No base qualities exist here, and no much larger clone lies one base off it.

TCRB CDR3 regions were amplified with the immunoSEQ multiplex PCR using forward primers for 54 TRBV segments and reverse primers for 13 TRBJ segments. Deep resolution, with a target of 190,000 or so T cell genomes, was applied to the sequencing of pre-culture CD4+ samples. Sequencing of the amplicons was done on an Illumina HiSeq System, giving 87 bp reads that spanned the CDR3. In the original analysis: PCR and sequencing errors in the reads were corrected, and CDR3 regions were defined by aligning to IMGT reference sequences. Template and unique rearrangement counts were estimated using synthetic template pools. Clonality was computed by subtracting Pielou's evenness from 1. Richness was estimated with the Daley-Smith estimator. Morisita's index was used to measure repertoire overlap. Clones present in cultured samples but not detected in the pre-culture repertoire of the same donor were defined as low-abundance clones. The clones in this table, taken by TCRdb from immuneACCESS, are in-frame only. Not every clone is retained; where verified, under half of the shortfall comes from an unresolved V gene, and the cause of the rest is unknown. The D gene and trimming were derived from the DNA, and the V and J assignments and clone size from that table. The sample contains about 73,000 clones, around 77% of them found a single time. The top ten constitute roughly 1.6% of the sample.

The receptor was isolated from a man in his sixties in good health and CMV-seronegative. Sequencing input: CD4+ T cells from PBMCs. The chain is assembled from TRBV10-3 and TRBJ2-2; 8 nucleotides in the junction match TRBD1. The sequenced DNA: TGTGCCGTTGCGGGACAGGACTTTTTCGGGACGACCGGGGAGCTGTTTTTT. This gives the protein CAVAGQDFFGTTGELFF.